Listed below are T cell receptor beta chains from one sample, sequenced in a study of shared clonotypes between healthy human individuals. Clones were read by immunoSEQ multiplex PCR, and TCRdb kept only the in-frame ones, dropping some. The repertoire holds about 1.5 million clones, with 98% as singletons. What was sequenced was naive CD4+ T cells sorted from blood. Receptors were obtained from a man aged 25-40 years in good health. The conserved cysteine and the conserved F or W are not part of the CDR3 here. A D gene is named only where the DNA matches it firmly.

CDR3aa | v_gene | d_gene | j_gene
ASSPTPIVAGGPDTQY | TRBV27 | TRBD2 | TRBJ2-3
ASSLAVQAGSYNEQF | TRBV5-1 | - | TRBJ2-1
ASSPSGSSYEQF | TRBV9 | TRBD2 | TRBJ2-1
ASSVGGQGRNEQF | TRBV9 | TRBD1 | TRBJ2-1
ASSVTGDQPQH | TRBV11-2 | TRBD1 | TRBJ1-5
ASSLGTGPYEQY | TRBV11-3 | TRBD1 | TRBJ2-7
ASSDNPSGSITDTQY | TRBV6-4 | TRBD2 | TRBJ2-3
ASSLALTQETQY | TRBV11-2 | - | TRBJ2-5
ASSTGGIGEQF | TRBV6-1 | TRBD1 | TRBJ2-1
AIGPGLALGANVLT | TRBV10-3 | TRBD2 | TRBJ2-6
AITLSGDTEAF | TRBV10-3 | - | TRBJ1-1
AWIRGSYGYT | TRBV30 | - | TRBJ1-2
ASTPGQAFLNTIY | TRBV28 | TRBD1 | TRBJ1-3
ASSFDYNSHEQY | TRBV11-2 | - | TRBJ2-7
ASSKNRNYGYT | TRBV10-2 | - | TRBJ1-2
ASSRAAGPTNTGELF | TRBV5-4 | - | TRBJ2-2
ASSKDRTNTEAF | TRBV12-1 | - | TRBJ1-1
SASFIHEQY | TRBV20-1 | - | TRBJ2-7
ASSHPGPGNTIY | TRBV28 | - | TRBJ1-3
ASSATSGANVLT | TRBV9 | - | TRBJ2-6
ASSSLPPTATNEKLF | TRBV7-6 | - | TRBJ1-4
ASRGRHSTDTQY | TRBV27 | - | TRBJ2-3
ASSPTPAYEQY | TRBV28 | - | TRBJ2-7
ASSPDPRDRNTEAF | TRBV18 | TRBD1 | TRBJ1-1
ASSSLLRGAHVGTQY | TRBV7-3 | - | TRBJ2-3
ASSLLLAPVETRYNEQF | TRBV13 | - | TRBJ2-1
ASSQDSVFPDTQY | TRBV14 | - | TRBJ2-3
ASSVSEGRWGETQY | TRBV9 | - | TRBJ2-5
ASSLAAWDRGDEQY | TRBV5-4 | TRBD1 | TRBJ2-7
ASSRDSLAQY | TRBV6-6 | TRBD1 | TRBJ2-5
ASSLSRRGSPNQPQH | TRBV7-9 | - | TRBJ1-5
ASSLLGGSYEQY | TRBV27 | TRBD2 | TRBJ2-7
ASSIDRNNQPQH | TRBV5-1 | - | TRBJ1-5
ASSPKGPGLAGGEQY | TRBV7-9 | TRBD2 | TRBJ2-7
ASSLFRTGSSTEAF | TRBV28 | TRBD1 | TRBJ1-1
ASSQESRGGEKLF | TRBV4-1 | - | TRBJ1-4
ASSLKAGLGGYT | TRBV27 | - | TRBJ1-2
ASSREDLAGASDTQY | TRBV4-2 | TRBD2 | TRBJ2-3
ASSSGIGLVREAF | TRBV27 | - | TRBJ1-1
ASSYGTGVKETQY | TRBV11-2 | TRBD1 | TRBJ2-5
ASSSNPGQGSDEQY | TRBV7-6 | TRBD1 | TRBJ2-7
ASSPSLGTQY | TRBV7-9 | - | TRBJ2-3
ASSWAGSSYEQY | TRBV19 | - | TRBJ2-7
ASSTGQMAYEQY | TRBV5-5 | TRBD1 | TRBJ2-7
ASSGYT | TRBV6-1 | - | TRBJ1-2
ATGPLATQY | TRBV28 | - | TRBJ2-5
ASGGRWTEAF | TRBV6-6 | - | TRBJ1-1
ASSPQGVDYEQY | TRBV14 | - | TRBJ2-7
AWKARVRTYEQY | TRBV30 | - | TRBJ2-7
ASSKDRTSGNQPQH | TRBV5-6 | - | TRBJ1-5
ASSQLPSGSTDTQY | TRBV5-6 | TRBD2 | TRBJ2-3
SVASGLAKNIQY | TRBV29-1 | TRBD2 | TRBJ2-4
ASRHDRYLHRNEQF | TRBV11-2 | - | TRBJ2-1
ASSSRDRELKQY | TRBV5-1 | TRBD1 | TRBJ2-7
ASSGTGLGPGELF | TRBV5-6 | - | TRBJ2-2
ASSLTVNTEAF | TRBV7-9 | - | TRBJ1-1